This T cell receptor (beta chain) was sequenced during a study of Ad26.COV2.S vaccination and SARS-CoV-2 variants. There are 13 residues in the CDR3. Between the trimmed V and J ends, which lost 7 bases and 1 base, there was a span of 9 bases. Germline CDR1 and CDR2: SGDLS and YYNGEE. Stated treatment: some 20 received Ad26.COV2.S at low or high dose, single or two shots; roughly five received placebo; per-sample allocation not given. Sampling happened 63 days after the first vaccine or placebo injection. In Boston, the donor was an adult between 18-55 years of age. Here immunoSEQ multiplex PCR was the method, and the copy in TCRdb shows in-frame clones only, minus some. Of about 480,000 clones in the sample, approximately 90% were seen once. A single count supports this clone.

The origin of this receptor is a person aged 18-65 years who received the Ad26.COV2.S COVID-19 vaccine or a placebo. Sample: peripheral blood, taken in a trial of Ad26.COV2.S vaccine versus placebo. The chain employs TRBV9 and TRBJ2-1; D is uncertain. CDR3: CASGKTSYNEQFF. The CDR3 coding sequence is TGTGCCAGCGGCAAAACTTCCTACAATGAGCAGTTCTTC.